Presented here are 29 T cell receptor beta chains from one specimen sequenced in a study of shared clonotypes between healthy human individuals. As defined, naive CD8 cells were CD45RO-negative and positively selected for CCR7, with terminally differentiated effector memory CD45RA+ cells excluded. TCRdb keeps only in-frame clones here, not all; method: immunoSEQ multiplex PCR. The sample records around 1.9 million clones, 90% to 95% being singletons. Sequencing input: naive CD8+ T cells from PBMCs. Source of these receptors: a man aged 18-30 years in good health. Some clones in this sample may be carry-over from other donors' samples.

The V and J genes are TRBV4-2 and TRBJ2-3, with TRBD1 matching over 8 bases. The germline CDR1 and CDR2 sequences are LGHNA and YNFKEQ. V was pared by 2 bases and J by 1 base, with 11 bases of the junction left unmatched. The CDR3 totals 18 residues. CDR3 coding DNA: TGTGCCAGCAGCCAACCCTCGGACCCACAGGGGGGCACAGATACGCAGTATTTT. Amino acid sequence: CASSQPSDPQGGTDTQYF.

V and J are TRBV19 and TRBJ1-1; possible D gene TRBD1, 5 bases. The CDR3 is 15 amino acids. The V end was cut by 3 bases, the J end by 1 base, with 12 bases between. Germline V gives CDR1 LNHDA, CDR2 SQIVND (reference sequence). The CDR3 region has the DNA TGTGCCAGTAGTATCGCCCGGGACGGGAACACTGAAGCTTTCTTT. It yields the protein CASSIARDGNTEAFF.

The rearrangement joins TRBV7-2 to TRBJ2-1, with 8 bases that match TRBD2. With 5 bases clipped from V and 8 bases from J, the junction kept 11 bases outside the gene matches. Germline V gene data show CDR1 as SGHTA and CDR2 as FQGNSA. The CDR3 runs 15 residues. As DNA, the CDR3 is TGTGCCAGCAGCCCGGGACTAGGCTTTCTCCATGAGCAGTTCTTC. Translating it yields CASSPGLGFLHEQFF.

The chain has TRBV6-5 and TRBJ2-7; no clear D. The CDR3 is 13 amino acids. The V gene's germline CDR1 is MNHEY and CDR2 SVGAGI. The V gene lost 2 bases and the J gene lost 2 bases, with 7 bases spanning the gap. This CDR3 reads CASSYGWTYEQYF. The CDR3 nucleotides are TGTGCCAGCAGTTACGGCTGGACCTACGAGCAGTACTTC.

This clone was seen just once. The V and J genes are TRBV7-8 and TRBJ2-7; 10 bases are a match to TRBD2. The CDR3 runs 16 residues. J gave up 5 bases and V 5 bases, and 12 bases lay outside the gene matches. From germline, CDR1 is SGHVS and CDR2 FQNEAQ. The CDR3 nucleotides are TGTGCCAGCAGCCCGGGCAGCGGGAGGGCCTTCCACGAGCAGTACTTC. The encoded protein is CASSPGSGRAFHEQYF.

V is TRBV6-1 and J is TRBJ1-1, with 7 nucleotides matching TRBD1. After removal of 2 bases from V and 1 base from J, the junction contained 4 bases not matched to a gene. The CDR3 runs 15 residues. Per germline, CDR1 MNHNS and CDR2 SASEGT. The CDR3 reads CASSEQGGTNTEAFF. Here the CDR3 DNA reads TGTGCCAGCAGTGAACAGGGGGGAACGAACACTGAAGCTTTCTTT.

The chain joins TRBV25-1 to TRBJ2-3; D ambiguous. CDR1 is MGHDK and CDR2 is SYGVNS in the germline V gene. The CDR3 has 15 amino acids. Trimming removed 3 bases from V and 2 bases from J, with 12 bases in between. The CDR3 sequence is CASSDYEENTDTQYF. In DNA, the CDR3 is TGTGCCAGCAGTGACTACGAAGAAAACACAGATACGCAGTATTTT.

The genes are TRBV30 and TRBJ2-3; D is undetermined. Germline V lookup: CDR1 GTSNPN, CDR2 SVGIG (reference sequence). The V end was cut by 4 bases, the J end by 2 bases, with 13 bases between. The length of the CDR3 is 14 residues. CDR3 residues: CAWNVGAFTDTQYF. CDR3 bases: TGTGCCTGGAATGTGGGCGCTTTCACAGATACGCAGTATTTT.

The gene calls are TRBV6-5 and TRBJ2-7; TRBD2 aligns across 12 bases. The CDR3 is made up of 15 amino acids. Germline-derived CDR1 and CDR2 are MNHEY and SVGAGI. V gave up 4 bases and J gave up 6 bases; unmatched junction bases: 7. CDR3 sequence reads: CASSSRTSGMGEQYF. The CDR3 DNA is TGTGCCAGCAGTTCCCGGACTAGCGGGATGGGCGAGCAGTACTTC.

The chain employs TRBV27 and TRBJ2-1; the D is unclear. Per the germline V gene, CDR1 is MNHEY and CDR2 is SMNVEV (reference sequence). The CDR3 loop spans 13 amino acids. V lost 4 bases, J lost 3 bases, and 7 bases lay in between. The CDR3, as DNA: TGTGCCAGCAGTTCTGATTTCTACAATGAGCAGTTCTTC. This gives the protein CASSSDFYNEQFF.

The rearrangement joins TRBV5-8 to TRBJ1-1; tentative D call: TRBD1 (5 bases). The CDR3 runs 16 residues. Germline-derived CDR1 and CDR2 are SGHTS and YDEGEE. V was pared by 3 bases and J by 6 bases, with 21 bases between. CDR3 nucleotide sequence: TGTGCCAGCAGCTCACTCCCCGGGACGGGGGACCCTGAAGCTTTCTTT. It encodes CASSSLPGTGDPEAFF.

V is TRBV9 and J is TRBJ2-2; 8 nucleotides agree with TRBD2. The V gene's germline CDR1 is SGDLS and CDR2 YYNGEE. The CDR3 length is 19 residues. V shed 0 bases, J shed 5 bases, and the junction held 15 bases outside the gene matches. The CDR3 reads CASSVALAGGRLGTGELFF. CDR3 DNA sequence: TGTGCCAGCAGCGTAGCTCTGGCGGGAGGTCGTTTGGGAACCGGGGAGCTGTTTTTT.

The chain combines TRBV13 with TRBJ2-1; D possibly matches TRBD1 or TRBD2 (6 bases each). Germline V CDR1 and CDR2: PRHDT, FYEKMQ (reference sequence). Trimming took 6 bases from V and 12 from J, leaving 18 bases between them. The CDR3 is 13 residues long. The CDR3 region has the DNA TGTGCCAGCAGTCCTACGGAGGGGGACGCGCAGTTCTTC. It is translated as CASSPTEGDAQFF.

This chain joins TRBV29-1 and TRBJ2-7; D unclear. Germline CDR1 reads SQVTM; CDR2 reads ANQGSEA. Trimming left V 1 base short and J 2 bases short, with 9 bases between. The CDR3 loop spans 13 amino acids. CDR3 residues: CSVEGTQTYEQYF. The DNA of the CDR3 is TGCAGCGTTGAAGGGACCCAGACCTACGAGCAGTACTTC.

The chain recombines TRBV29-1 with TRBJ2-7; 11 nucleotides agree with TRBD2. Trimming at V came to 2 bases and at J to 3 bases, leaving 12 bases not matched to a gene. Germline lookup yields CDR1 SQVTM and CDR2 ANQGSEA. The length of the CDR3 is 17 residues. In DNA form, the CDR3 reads TGCAGCGTTGAATACCCGCTAGCGGGAGGTTCATACTACGAGCAGTACTTC. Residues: CSVEYPLAGGSYYEQYF.

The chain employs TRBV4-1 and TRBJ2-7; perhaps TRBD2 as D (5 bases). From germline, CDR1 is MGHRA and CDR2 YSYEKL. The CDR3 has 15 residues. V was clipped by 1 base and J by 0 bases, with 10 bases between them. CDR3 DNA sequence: TGCGCCAGCAGCCAAGTGGAGGCGCGCTCCTACGAGCAGTACTTC. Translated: CASSQVEARSYEQYF.

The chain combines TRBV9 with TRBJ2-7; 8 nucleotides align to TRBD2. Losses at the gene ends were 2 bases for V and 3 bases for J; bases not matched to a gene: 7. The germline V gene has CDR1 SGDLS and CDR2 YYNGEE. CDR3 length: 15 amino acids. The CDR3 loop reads CASSVGTSFIYEQYF. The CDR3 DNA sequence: TGTGCCAGCAGCGTCGGGACTAGTTTTATCTACGAGCAGTACTTC.

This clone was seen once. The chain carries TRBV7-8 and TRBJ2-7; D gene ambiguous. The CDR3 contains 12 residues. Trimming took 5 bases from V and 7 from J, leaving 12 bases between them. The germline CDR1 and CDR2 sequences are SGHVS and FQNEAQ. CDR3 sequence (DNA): TGTGCCAGCAGCCCACCCGAAGGGGAGCAGTACTTC. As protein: CASSPPEGEQYF.

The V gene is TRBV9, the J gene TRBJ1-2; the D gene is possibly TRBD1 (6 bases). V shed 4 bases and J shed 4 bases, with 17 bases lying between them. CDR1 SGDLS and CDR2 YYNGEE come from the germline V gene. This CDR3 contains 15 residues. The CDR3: CASSTTGGETYGYTF. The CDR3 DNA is TGTGCCAGCAGCACAACGGGGGGCGAGACCTATGGCTACACCTTC.

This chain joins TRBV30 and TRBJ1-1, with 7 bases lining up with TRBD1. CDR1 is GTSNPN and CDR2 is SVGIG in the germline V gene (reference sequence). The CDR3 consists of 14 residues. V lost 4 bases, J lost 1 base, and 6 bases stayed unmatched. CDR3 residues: CAWNPGGANTEAFF. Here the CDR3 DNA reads TGTGCCTGGAACCCAGGGGGGGCGAACACTGAAGCTTTCTTT.

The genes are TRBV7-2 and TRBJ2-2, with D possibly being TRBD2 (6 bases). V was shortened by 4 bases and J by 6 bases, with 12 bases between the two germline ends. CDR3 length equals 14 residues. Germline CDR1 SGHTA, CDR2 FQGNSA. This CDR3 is CASSSLSGAGELFF. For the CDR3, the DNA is TGTGCCAGCAGCTCGCTTAGCGGCGCCGGGGAGCTGTTTTTT.

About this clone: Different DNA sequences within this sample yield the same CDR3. Here the CDR3 reads CASSSGGEQYF. Written as DNA, the CDR3 is TGTGCCAGCAGTTCTGGAGGCGAGCAGTACTTC. The V and J genes are TRBV27 and TRBJ2-7; a weak D match, TRBD2 (5 bases). The CDR3 length is 11 residues. V shed 4 bases and J shed 6 bases, with 7 bases lying between them. The germline V gene has CDR1 MNHEY and CDR2 SMNVEV (reference sequence).

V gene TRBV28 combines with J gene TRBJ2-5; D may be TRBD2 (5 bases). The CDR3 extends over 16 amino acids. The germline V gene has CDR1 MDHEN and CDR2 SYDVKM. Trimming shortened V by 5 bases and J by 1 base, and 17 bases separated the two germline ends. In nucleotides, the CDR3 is TGTGCCAGCAGTCTTCTGGCCCCGGGAATCCAAGAGACCCAGTACTTC. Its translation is CASSLLAPGIQETQYF.

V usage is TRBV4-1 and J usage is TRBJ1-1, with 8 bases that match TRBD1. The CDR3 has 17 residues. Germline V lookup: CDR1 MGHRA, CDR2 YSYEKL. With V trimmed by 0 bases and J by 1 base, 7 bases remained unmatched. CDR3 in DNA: TGCGCCAGCAGCCAAGAGCCCACAGGGGGAACGAACACTGAAGCTTTCTTT. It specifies CASSQEPTGGTNTEAFF.

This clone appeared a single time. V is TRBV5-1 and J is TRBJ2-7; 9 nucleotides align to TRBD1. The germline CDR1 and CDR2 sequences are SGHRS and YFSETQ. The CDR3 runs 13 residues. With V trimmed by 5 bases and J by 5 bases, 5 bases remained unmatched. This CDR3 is CASSWTGADEQYF. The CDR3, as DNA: TGCGCCAGCAGTTGGACAGGGGCGGACGAGCAGTACTTC.

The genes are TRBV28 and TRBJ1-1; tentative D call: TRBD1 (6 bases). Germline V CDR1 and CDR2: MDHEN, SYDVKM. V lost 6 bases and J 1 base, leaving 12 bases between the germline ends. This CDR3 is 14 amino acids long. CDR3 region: CASSQAGANTEAFF. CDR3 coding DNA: TGTGCCAGCAGCCAGGCAGGGGCGAACACTGAAGCTTTCTTT.

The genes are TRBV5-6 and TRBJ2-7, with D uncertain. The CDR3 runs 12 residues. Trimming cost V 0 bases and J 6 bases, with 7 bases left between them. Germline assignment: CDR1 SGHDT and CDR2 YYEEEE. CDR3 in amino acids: CASSLARIEQYF. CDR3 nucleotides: TGTGCCAGCAGCTTGGCCAGGATCGAGCAGTACTTC.

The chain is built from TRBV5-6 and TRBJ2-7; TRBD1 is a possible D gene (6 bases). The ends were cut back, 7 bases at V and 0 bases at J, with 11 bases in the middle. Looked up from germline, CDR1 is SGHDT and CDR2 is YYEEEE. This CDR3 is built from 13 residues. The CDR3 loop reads CASLQQGSYEQYF. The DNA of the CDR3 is TGTGCCAGCCTCCAACAGGGCTCCTACGAGCAGTACTTC.

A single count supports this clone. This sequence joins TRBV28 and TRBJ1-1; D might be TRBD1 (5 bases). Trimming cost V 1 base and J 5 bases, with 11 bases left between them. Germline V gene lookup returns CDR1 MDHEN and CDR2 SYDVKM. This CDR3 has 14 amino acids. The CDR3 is CASSLFREGTEAFF. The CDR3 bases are TGTGCCAGCAGTTTATTTAGAGAGGGGACTGAAGCTTTCTTT.